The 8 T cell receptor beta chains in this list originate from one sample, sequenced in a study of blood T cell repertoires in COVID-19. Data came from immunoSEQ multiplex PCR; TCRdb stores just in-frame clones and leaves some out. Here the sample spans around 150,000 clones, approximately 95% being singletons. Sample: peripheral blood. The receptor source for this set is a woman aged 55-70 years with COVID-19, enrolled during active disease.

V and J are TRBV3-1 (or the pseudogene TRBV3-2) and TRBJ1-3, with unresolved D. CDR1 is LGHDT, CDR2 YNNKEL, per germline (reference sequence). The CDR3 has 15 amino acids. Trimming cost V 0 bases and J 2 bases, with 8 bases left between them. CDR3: CASSQDLITGNTIYF. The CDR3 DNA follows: TGTGCCAGCAGCCAAGATCTAATCACTGGAAACACCATATATTTT.

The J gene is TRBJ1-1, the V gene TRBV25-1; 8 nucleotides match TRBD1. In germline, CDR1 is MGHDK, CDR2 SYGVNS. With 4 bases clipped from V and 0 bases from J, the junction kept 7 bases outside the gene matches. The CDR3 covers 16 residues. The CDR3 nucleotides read TGTGCCAGCAGTGGAGGACAGGGCGGGGTGAACACTGAAGCTTTCTTT. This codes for CASSGGQGGVNTEAFF.

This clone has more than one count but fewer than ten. The CDR3 nucleotides read TGTGCCAGCACCCTCAGCGGGGGGCTCACCTACGAGCAGTACTTC. Protein sequence: CASTLSGGLTYEQYF. V is TRBV6-5 and J is TRBJ2-7, with 9 bases fitting TRBD2. Germline CDR1 is MNHEY and CDR2 is SVGAGI. With V trimmed by 7 bases and J by 2 bases, 9 bases remained unmatched. The CDR3 is 15 residues long.

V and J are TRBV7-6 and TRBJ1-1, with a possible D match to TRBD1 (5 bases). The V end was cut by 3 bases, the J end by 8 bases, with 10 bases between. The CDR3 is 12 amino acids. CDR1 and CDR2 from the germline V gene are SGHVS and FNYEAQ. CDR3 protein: CASSFQGHEAFF. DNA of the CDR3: TGTGCCAGCAGCTTTCAGGGCCACGAAGCTTTCTTT. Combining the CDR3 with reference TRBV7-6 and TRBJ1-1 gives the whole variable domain GAGVSQSPRYKVTKRGQDVALRCDPISGHVSLYWYRQALGQGPEFLTYFNYEAQQDKSGLPNDRFSAERPEGSISTLTIQRTEQRDSAMYRCASSFQGHEAFFGQGTRLTVV.

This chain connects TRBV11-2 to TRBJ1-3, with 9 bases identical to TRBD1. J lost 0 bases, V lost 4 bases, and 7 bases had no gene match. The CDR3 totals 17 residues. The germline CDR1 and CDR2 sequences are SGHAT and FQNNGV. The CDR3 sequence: CASSSLGTGISGNTIYF. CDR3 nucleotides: TGTGCCAGCAGCTCTCTAGGGACAGGGATCTCTGGAAACACCATATATTTT.

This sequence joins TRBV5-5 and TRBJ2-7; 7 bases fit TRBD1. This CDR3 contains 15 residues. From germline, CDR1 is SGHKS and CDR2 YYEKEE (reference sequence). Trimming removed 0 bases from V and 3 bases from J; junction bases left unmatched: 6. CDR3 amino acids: CASSLGLGQNYEQYF. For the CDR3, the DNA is TGTGCCAGCAGCTTGGGTTTGGGACAGAACTACGAGCAGTACTTC. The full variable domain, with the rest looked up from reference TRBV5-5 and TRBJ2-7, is DAGVTQSPTHLIKTRGQQVTLRCSPISGHKSVSWYQQVLGQGPQFIFQYYEKEERGRGNFPDRFSARQFPNYSSELNVNALLLGDSALYLCASSLGLGQNYEQYFGPGTRLTVT.

DNA for the CDR3: TGTGCCAGCAGTCCCCCCAAGGGGACCTACGAGCAGTACTTC. Translation: CASSPPKGTYEQYF. This chain uses TRBV2 with TRBJ2-7; D possibly corresponds to TRBD1 (5 bases). V was shortened by 5 bases and J by 2 bases, with 13 bases between the two germline ends. This CDR3 is built from 14 residues. Germline lookup yields CDR1 SNHLY and CDR2 FYNNEI. The entire variable domain, with the rest obtained from reference TRBV2 and TRBJ2-7, is as follows: EPEVTQTPSHQVTQMGQEVILRCVPISNHLYFYWYRQILGQKVEFLVSFYNNEISEKSEIFDDQFSVERPDGSNFTLKIRSTKLEDSAMYFCASSPPKGTYEQYFGPGTRLTVT.

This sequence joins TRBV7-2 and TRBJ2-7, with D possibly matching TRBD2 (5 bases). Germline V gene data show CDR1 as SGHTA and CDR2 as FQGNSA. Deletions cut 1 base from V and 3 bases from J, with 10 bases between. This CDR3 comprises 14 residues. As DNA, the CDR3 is TGTGCCAGCAGCTTAGTTGTAGGAGGCTACGAGCAGTACTTC. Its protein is CASSLVVGGYEQYF.